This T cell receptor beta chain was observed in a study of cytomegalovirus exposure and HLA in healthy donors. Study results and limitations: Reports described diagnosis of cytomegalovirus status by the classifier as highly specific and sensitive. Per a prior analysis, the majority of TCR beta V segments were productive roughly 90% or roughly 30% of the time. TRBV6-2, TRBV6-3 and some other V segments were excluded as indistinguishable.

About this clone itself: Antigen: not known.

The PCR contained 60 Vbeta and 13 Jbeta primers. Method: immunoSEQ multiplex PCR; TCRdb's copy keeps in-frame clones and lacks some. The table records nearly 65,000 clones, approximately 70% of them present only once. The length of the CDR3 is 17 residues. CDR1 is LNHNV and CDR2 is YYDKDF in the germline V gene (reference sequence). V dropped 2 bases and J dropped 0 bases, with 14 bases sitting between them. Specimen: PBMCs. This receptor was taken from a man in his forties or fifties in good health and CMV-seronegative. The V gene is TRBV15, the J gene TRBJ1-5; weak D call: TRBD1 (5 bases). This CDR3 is CATSRWQGFDSNQPQHF. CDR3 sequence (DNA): TGTGCCACCAGCAGATGGCAGGGTTTTGATAGCAATCAGCCCCAGCATTTT.